The 19 T cell receptor beta chains below all came from one sample that was sequenced in a study of blood T cell repertoires in COVID-19. TCRdb's table, derived via immunoSEQ multiplex PCR, lists solely in-frame clones and lacks some. The table has some 170,000 clones, 82% seen once. The sample consisted of peripheral blood. The source of these receptors is a woman between 65 and 79 years old with acute or convalescent COVID-19.

V gene TRBV6-2 or TRBV6-3 combines with J gene TRBJ1-6; 8 nucleotides line up with TRBD1. CDR3 length: 18 amino acids. V dropped 6 bases and J dropped 4; count of bases not matched to a gene: 14. CDR1 is MNHEY and CDR2 is SVGEGT in the germline V gene. CDR3 sequence reads: CASSQRPLRQGYNSPLHF. In DNA, the CDR3 is TGTGCCAGCAGCCAACGACCCCTCCGACAGGGGTATAATTCACCCCTCCACTTT.

The table lists this clone with a count of one. The sample holds other DNA sequences that translate to the same CDR3. The CDR3 loop is CASSITGNNSPLHF. CDR3 sequence (DNA): TGTGCCAGTAGTATAACCGGGAACAATTCACCCCTCCACTTT. This chain connects TRBV19 to TRBJ1-6; D gene uncertain. In germline, CDR1 is LNHDA, CDR2 SQIVND (reference sequence). Trimming removed 2 bases at V and 7 bases at J, with 9 bases between. The CDR3 has 14 residues.

CDR3 DNA: TGTGCCAGCATCAAGACTAGCGGGGGCTACGAGCAGTACTTC. Its protein is CASIKTSGGYEQYF. The chain recombines TRBV7-2 with TRBJ2-7, with TRBD2 matching 12 bases. The V segment lost 7 bases and the J segment 3 bases; nucleotides outside the gene matches: 4. Germline loops: CDR1 SGHTA, CDR2 FQGNSA. The CDR3 consists of 14 residues.

The V call is TRBV6-6, the J call TRBJ1-1; 11 positions match TRBD1. V lost 11 bases, J lost 4 bases, and 6 bases stayed unmatched. Germline lookup yields CDR1 MNHNY and CDR2 SVGAGI (reference sequence). The CDR3 runs 13 residues. CDR3 nucleotide sequence: TGTGCCTTAAAGGGACAGGGGGGCACTGAAGCTTTCTTT. Translation gives CALKGQGGTEAFF.

V gene TRBV28 combines with J gene TRBJ1-5, with D uncertain. From germline, CDR1 is MDHEN and CDR2 SYDVKM. V lost 8 bases and J 0 bases, leaving 17 bases between the germline ends. The CDR3 spans 16 residues. CDR3 coding DNA: TGTGCCAGCGGTAATCTGAGGCGTAATAGCAATCAGCCCCAGCATTTT. Translating gives CASGNLRRNSNQPQHF.

This chain links TRBV7-9 with TRBJ2-5; 9 bases are shared with TRBD1. The CDR3 runs 16 residues. Trimming took 5 bases from V and 3 from J; bases not matched to a gene: 10. The germline V gene has CDR1 SEHNR and CDR2 FQNEAQ (reference sequence). The CDR3 sequence is CASSLLPGQGKETQYF. The CDR3 DNA sequence: TGTGCCAGCAGCCTCTTACCGGGACAGGGAAAAGAGACCCAGTACTTC.

The chain combines TRBV28 with TRBJ1-2; 9 bases match TRBD1. V lost 1 base, J lost 7 bases, and 13 bases stayed unmatched. Germline-derived CDR1 and CDR2 are MDHEN and SYDVKM. This CDR3 comprises 17 residues. The CDR3 reads CASSLFGRTGALGGYTF. CDR3 DNA sequence: TGTGCCAGCAGTTTATTTGGTCGGACAGGGGCCCTGGGTGGCTACACCTTC.

This clone was observed a single time. CDR3 bases: TGTGCCAGCAGCTTCCACGGACTATTCGGGGGCAATGAGCAGTTCTTC. Translation: CASSFHGLFGGNEQFF. The rearrangement links TRBV12-1 to TRBJ2-1; no check of the table's D call, TRBD2, against the DNA was made. TRBV12-1 constitutes a pseudogene. The CDR3 is made up of 16 amino acids.

The V gene is TRBV28, the J gene TRBJ1-2; D is unresolved. The germline gives CDR1 MDHEN, CDR2 SYDVKM. This CDR3 is 12 amino acids long. V shed 4 bases and J shed 8 bases, with 11 bases lying between them. In DNA form, the CDR3 reads TGTGCCAGCAGTTGGTCACTCGGGGGCTACACCTTC. Translation: CASSWSLGGYTF.

This clone appeared a single time. V gene TRBV20-1 combines with J gene TRBJ1-1, with D perhaps TRBD1 (5 bases). The germline V gene has CDR1 DFQATT and CDR2 SNEGSKA (reference sequence). V was shortened by 3 bases and J by 4 bases, with 15 bases between the two germline ends. This CDR3 is 14 amino acids long. Written as DNA, the CDR3 is TGCAGTGCTAGTCGGACTTCGGGGGGCACTGAAGCTTTCTTT. Encoded protein: CSASRTSGGTEAFF.

This rearrangement joins TRBV30 to TRBJ1-2; D perhaps matches TRBD1 (5 bases). V lost 4 bases and J lost 3, with 18 bases in between. The CDR3 has 15 residues. The germline CDR1 and CDR2 sequences are GTSNPN and SVGIG (reference sequence). The CDR3 DNA is TGTGCCTGGATTCTTCCCCCCACCAGGGACTATGGCTACACCTTC. As protein: CAWILPPTRDYGYTF.

The chain is built from TRBV7-9 and TRBJ1-2, with TRBD1 identical over 7 bases. This CDR3 contains 13 residues. The V and J ends lost 5 bases and 3 bases, in that order; junction bases with no gene match: 3. Germline lookup yields CDR1 SEHNR and CDR2 FQNEAQ (reference sequence). The CDR3 region is CASSVDRDYGYTF. The CDR3 DNA sequence: TGTGCCAGCAGCGTAGACAGGGACTATGGCTACACCTTC.

This sequence joins TRBV6-5 and TRBJ2-7; D is possibly TRBD2 (7 bases). The CDR3 extends over 15 amino acids. V lost 3 bases and J 2 bases, leaving 14 bases between the germline ends. Germline CDR1 is MNHEY and CDR2 is SVGAGI. CDR3 loop: CASSYGGATTYEQYF. As DNA, the CDR3 is TGTGCCAGCAGTTATGGGGGGGCCACAACCTACGAGCAGTACTTC.

This clone was recorded once. The gene calls are TRBV29-1 and TRBJ1-1, with 7 bases identical to TRBD1. The CDR3 spans 15 residues. Trimming took 7 bases from V and 1 from J; bases not matched to a gene: 12. The germline V gene has CDR1 SQVTM and CDR2 ANQGSEA. The CDR3 sequence is CSALETGTENTEAFF. The CDR3 region has the DNA TGCAGCGCTCTCGAGACCGGGACAGAGAACACTGAAGCTTTCTTT. Based on the CDR3 plus reference TRBV29-1 and TRBJ1-1, the full variable domain is SAVISQKPSRDICQRGTSLTIQCQVDSQVTMMFWYRQQPGQSLTLIATANQGSEATYESGFVIDKFPISRPNLTFSTLTVSNMSPEDSSIYLCSALETGTENTEAFFGQGTRLTVV.

V usage is TRBV9 and J usage is TRBJ2-2, with TRBD1 matching 7 bases. Unmatched junction bases numbered 9, after V lost 1 base and J lost 3 bases. Per the germline V gene, CDR1 is SGDLS and CDR2 is YYNGEE. The length of the CDR3 is 17 residues. CDR3 coding DNA: TGTGCCAGCAGCGTACCCTTGACAGGGACGGACACCGGGGAGCTGTTTTTT. This codes for CASSVPLTGTDTGELFF.

The chain combines TRBV5-6 with TRBJ1-6, with 9 bases aligning to TRBD1. The germline CDR1 and CDR2 sequences are SGHDT and YYEEEE. The CDR3 extends over 14 amino acids. Trimming removed 4 bases from V and 7 bases from J; junction bases left unmatched: 3. CDR3 DNA sequence: TGTGCCAGCAGCACAGGGGGCGGGAATTCACCCCTCCACTTT. It encodes CASSTGGGNSPLHF.

The V gene is TRBV7-2, the J gene TRBJ1-2; 7 bases are shared with TRBD1. V lost 5 bases, J lost 5 bases, and 11 bases stayed unmatched. CDR3 length: 15 amino acids. Germline CDR1 SGHTA, CDR2 FQGNSA. Written as DNA, the CDR3 is TGTGCCAGCAGCCTATCTTCGGGACAGATTTATGGCTACACCTTC. This codes for CASSLSSGQIYGYTF.

The chain uses TRBV11-2 and TRBJ2-5, with a possible D match to TRBD2 (5 bases). The CDR3 consists of 12 residues. Germline V gene lookup returns CDR1 SGHAT and CDR2 FQNNGV. V lost 5 bases and J 4 bases, leaving 8 bases between the germline ends. The CDR3 nucleotides read TGTGCCAGCAGCCATGAGGGAGAGACCCAGTACTTC. This gives the protein CASSHEGETQYF.

The genes are TRBV18 and TRBJ2-5, with 7 bases aligning to TRBD1. The CDR3 consists of 18 residues. Per the germline V gene, CDR1 is KGHSH and CDR2 is LQKENI. J gave up 1 base and V 0 bases, and 11 bases lay outside the gene matches. This chain's CDR3 is CASSPPSKGGRPQETQYF. The CDR3 bases are TGTGCCAGCTCACCACCGAGTAAAGGGGGCAGGCCCCAAGAGACCCAGTACTTC.